This is a list of T cell receptor beta chains from one sample in a study of vaccination effects on CD4 cells after COVID-19. Assay: immunoSEQ multiplex PCR; the TCRdb copy retains only in-frame clones and omits some. The sample has about 31,000 clones; approximately 68% are singletons. The antigens for these receptors are not known. The material sequenced was CD4+ T cells from PBMCs cultured with HCoV-229E spike peptides, taken before COVID-19 vaccination. These TCRs come from a human donor who received a COVID-19 vaccine. Each CDR3 is given with its conserved first and last residue. The order of the fields is clone size, J gene, V gene, D gene, CDR3 protein, CDR3 DNA. A D gene is named only where the DNA matches it firmly. Part of the rows lack a size; the others show once, few, many or a class for expanded clones.

>-|TRBJ2-7|TRBV5-1|TRBD1
CASSWGQAPIREEQYF
TGCGCCAGCAGCTGGGGACAGGCTCCAATTCGTGAAGAGCAGTACTTC
>-|TRBJ2-5|TRBV6-4|-
CASLPGPRFRTQYF
TGTGCCAGCCTACCGGGACCGCGGTTCCGAACCCAGTACTTC
>-|TRBJ2-1|TRBV7-2|TRBD2
CASSPRLAGEGNEQFF
TGTGCCAGCAGCCCGAGACTAGCGGGGGAGGGCAATGAGCAGTTCTTC
>-|TRBJ2-2|TRBV20-1|TRBD1
CSASYRGLSGELFF
TGCAGTGCTAGTTACAGGGGGCTTAGCGGGGAGCTGTTTTTT
>-|TRBJ2-5|TRBV2|-
CASAWDSQETQYF
TGTGCCAGCGCTTGGGACTCCCAAGAGACCCAGTACTTC
>few|TRBJ2-2|TRBV7-9|TRBD1
CASTLSDRDTGELFF
TGTGCCAGCACCCTTTCGGACAGGGACACCGGGGAGCTGTTTTTT
>-|TRBJ1-2|TRBV29-1|-
CSDGADRNYGYTF
TGCAGCGATGGCGCGGACAGAAACTATGGCTACACCTTC
>-|TRBJ2-4|TRBV9|-
CASSEGGQIAKNIQYF
TGTGCCAGCAGCGAAGGGGGGCAGATAGCCAAAAACATTCAGTACTTC
>-|TRBJ1-4|TRBV4-3|-
CASSTAGNEKLFF
TGCGCCAGCAGCACGGCAGGGAATGAAAAACTGTTTTTT
>once|TRBJ2-1|TRBV5-4|TRBD2
CASSLGLAGGNEQFF
TGTGCCAGCAGCTTGGGGCTAGCGGGAGGCAATGAGCAGTTCTTC
>-|TRBJ1-6|TRBV7-9|TRBD1
CASSSQGTGGSPLHF
TGTGCCAGCAGCTCTCAGGGGACAGGGGGTTCACCCCTCCACTTT
>-|TRBJ2-1|TRBV13|-
CASSLGARQAGYNEQFF
TGTGCCAGCAGCTTAGGCGCCCGCCAGGCGGGCTACAATGAGCAGTTCTTC
>-|TRBJ2-3|TRBV6-5|-
CASSFPPDTQYF
TGTGCCAGCAGTTTCCCGCCAGATACGCAGTATTTT
>few|TRBJ2-7|TRBV3-1/TRBV3-2|-
CASSQDGRGEQYF
TGTGCCAGCAGCCAAGACGGGCGCGGCGAGCAGTACTTC
>-|TRBJ1-5|TRBV19|-
CASSPPGSRIGNQPQHF
TGTGCCAGTAGTCCCCCGGGGAGCCGTATAGGCAATCAGCCCCAGCATTTT
>once|TRBJ1-3|TRBV6-5|-
CASSYRRAGAGNTIYF
TGTGCCAGCAGTTACCGGAGGGCAGGTGCTGGAAACACCATATATTTT
>-|TRBJ2-3|TRBV29-1|-
CSVVSESDTQYF
TGCAGCGTTGTATCGGAGTCAGATACGCAGTATTTT
>-|TRBJ2-5|TRBV5-4|-
CASSRDGETQYF
TGTGCCAGCAGCCGGGACGGTGAGACCCAGTACTTC
>-|TRBJ2-7|TRBV29-1|TRBD2
CSVGSRLAGGSGSYEQYF
TGCAGCGTTGGTTCGCGACTAGCGGGAGGGTCCGGCTCCTACGAGCAGTACTTC
>few|TRBJ2-1|TRBV14|-
CASSHFNRYNEQFF
TGTGCCAGCAGCCATTTTAACCGGTACAATGAGCAGTTCTTC
>once|TRBJ2-3|TRBV29-1|-
CSVTGLLLDTQYF
TGCAGCGTTACGGGACTGCTGCTAGATACGCAGTATTTT
>-|TRBJ1-2|TRBV27|-
CASSQRTGGGYTF
TGTGCCAGCAGTCAAAGGACGGGAGGTGGCTACACCTTC
>few|TRBJ2-1|TRBV7-9|-
CASSLDWAVSSYNEQFF
TGTGCCAGCAGCTTAGATTGGGCCGTAAGCTCCTACAATGAGCAGTTCTTC
>-|TRBJ1-6|TRBV6-6|TRBD1
CASSFSTGTTTGINSPLHF
TGTGCCAGCAGCTTTAGCACAGGCACGACGACAGGGATTAATTCACCCCTCCACTTT
>-|TRBJ2-1|TRBV20-1|-
CGLTRGDEQFF
TGCGGACTGACTAGGGGGGATGAGCAGTTCTTC
>-|TRBJ2-2|TRBV7-9|-
CASSSSQRTGELFF
TGTGCCAGCAGCTCCTCCCAACGCACCGGGGAGCTGTTTTTT
>-|TRBJ1-1|TRBV10-3|-
CAISESNTEAFF
TGTGCCATCAGTGAGTCTAACACTGAAGCTTTCTTT
>once|TRBJ2-1|TRBV19|-
CASSRTLTYNEQFF
TGTGCCAGTAGCCGTACCCTGACCTACAATGAGCAGTTCTTC
>-|TRBJ2-7|TRBV28|-
CASSPRAEQYF
TGTGCCAGCAGTCCCCGTGCCGAGCAGTACTTC
>-|TRBJ2-5|TRBV6-2/TRBV6-3|-
CASSSLKETQYF
TGTGCCAGCAGTTCGCTAAAAGAGACCCAGTACTTC
>-|TRBJ2-6|TRBV6-1|TRBD1
CASSDTGQGAPGANVLTF
TGTGCCAGCAGTGACACGGGACAGGGGGCACCTGGGGCCAACGTCCTGACTTTC
>few|TRBJ1-6|TRBV30|TRBD1
CAFTTGTGNSPLHF
TGTGCCTTTACCACCGGGACAGGGAATTCACCCCTCCACTTT
>-|TRBJ1-2|TRBV6-2/TRBV6-3|-
CASSTPGRNYGYTF
TGTGCCAGCAGTACCCCGGGCCGCAACTATGGCTACACCTTC
>-|TRBJ2-2|TRBV6-5|-
CASSGVLSNTGELFF
TGTGCCAGCAGCGGGGTACTTTCGAACACCGGGGAGCTGTTTTTT
>-|TRBJ2-7|TRBV5-1|-
CASSLESGQRLGYEQYF
TGCGCCAGCAGCTTGGAATCCGGCCAAAGGCTAGGCTACGAGCAGTACTTC
>-|TRBJ1-1|TRBV30|-
CAWSVGQSTRSFF
TGTGCCTGGAGTGTAGGCCAAAGCACTAGGTCTTTCTTT
>-|TRBJ1-6|TRBV16|TRBD1
CASSQLRDRNSPLHF
TGTGCCAGCAGCCAACTCCGGGACAGGAATTCACCCCTCCACTTT
>-|TRBJ2-1|TRBV13|-
CASSLVGLFGGDEQFF
TGTGCCAGCAGCCTAGTCGGGCTTTTCGGGGGAGATGAGCAGTTCTTC
>-|TRBJ2-1|TRBV6-5|-
CASREGTYNEQFF
TGTGCCAGCAGAGAGGGGACCTACAATGAGCAGTTCTTC
>-|TRBJ1-5|TRBV20-1|TRBD1
CSASSPPGTGGNQPQHF
TGCAGTGCTAGTAGTCCCCCAGGGACAGGGGGCAATCAGCCCCAGCATTTT
>-|TRBJ2-1|TRBV30|-
CAWSSGRSGIVQFF
TGTGCCTGGAGTTCCGGCAGGTCCGGTATTGTGCAGTTCTTC
>-|TRBJ2-7|TRBV6-1|-
CASSEAPGAYEQYF
TGTGCCAGCAGTGAAGCACCAGGGGCCTACGAGCAGTACTTC
>-|TRBJ2-3|TRBV28|-
CASSWRDSTDTQYF
TGTGCCAGCAGTTGGAGGGATAGCACAGATACGCAGTATTTT
>-|TRBJ2-2|TRBV4-2|-
CASSQERRWAGTSDGELFF
TGTGCCAGCAGCCAAGAACGTAGGTGGGCGGGGACCTCGGACGGGGAGCTGTTTTTT
>once|TRBJ1-4|TRBV2|TRBD1
CASQGGVAIGANEKLFF
TGTGCCAGCCAGGGGGGAGTCGCTATTGGGGCTAATGAAAAACTGTTTTTT
>few|TRBJ2-7|TRBV4-1|-
CASSPGVQTYEQYF
TGCGCCAGCAGCCCAGGAGTCCAGACCTACGAGCAGTACTTC
>-|TRBJ2-7|TRBV4-3|-
CASSQDLGVRYEQYF
TGCGCCAGCAGCCAAGATCTGGGGGTACGATACGAGCAGTACTTC
>-|TRBJ1-3|TRBV19|-
CASSPGGGRGNTIYF
TGTGCCAGTAGCCCAGGTGGGGGGCGAGGAAACACCATATATTTT
>-|TRBJ2-2|TRBV18|-
CASSPRAANTGELFF
TGTGCCAGCTCACCAAGGGCTGCGAACACCGGGGAGCTGTTTTTT
>few|TRBJ2-7|TRBV6-1|TRBD1
CASSEAPGQGLDEQYF
TGTGCCAGCAGTGAAGCCCCGGGACAGGGGCTTGACGAGCAGTACTTC
>-|TRBJ2-7|TRBV5-6|-
CASSFSGATYEQYF
TGTGCCAGCAGCTTCTCAGGGGCTACCTACGAGCAGTACTTC